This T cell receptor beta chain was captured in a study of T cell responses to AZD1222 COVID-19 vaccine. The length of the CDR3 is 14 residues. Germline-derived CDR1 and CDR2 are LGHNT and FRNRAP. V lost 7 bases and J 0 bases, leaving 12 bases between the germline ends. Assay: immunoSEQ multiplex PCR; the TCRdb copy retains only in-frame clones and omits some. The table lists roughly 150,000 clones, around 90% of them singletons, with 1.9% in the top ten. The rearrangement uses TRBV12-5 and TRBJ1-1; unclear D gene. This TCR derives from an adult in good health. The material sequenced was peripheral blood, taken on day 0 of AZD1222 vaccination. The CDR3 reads CASVRGKMNTEAFF. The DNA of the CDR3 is TGTGCTAGTGTAAGAGGGAAGATGAACACTGAAGCTTTCTTT.